What follows is one T cell receptor (beta chain) and its context. Germline-derived CDR1 and CDR2 are SGHRS and YFSETQ. The V and J ends lost 4 bases and 4 bases respectively, with 13 bases between them. This CDR3 has 14 residues. As for time point: blood from clinic visit 5 months post-surgery; TSC patient then seizure free. This entry comes from a study of brain T cells in children with intractable seizures. Only in-frame clones appear in the TCRdb table, and some are missing; sequencing was by immunoSEQ multiplex PCR. Of about 350,000 clones listed, about 93% were seen once; the top ten hold around 6%.

The clonotype was recovered from a boy younger than two with tuberous sclerosis and intractable seizures. This sequence joins TRBV5-1 and TRBJ2-3, with no clear D. The sequencing here drew on peripheral blood, taken 4 to 5 months after surgery. This CDR3 is CASSPQSPPDTQYF. Written as DNA, the CDR3 is TGCGCCAGCAGCCCGCAATCCCCTCCAGATACGCAGTATTTT.